A single sample gave rise to the 32 T cell receptor beta chains below, sequenced in a study of PD-1 blockade in classical Hodgkin lymphoma. The protocol was immunoSEQ multiplex PCR, while the TCRdb copy is restricted to in-frame clones and leaves out a portion. The table records tens of thousands of clones, approximately 88% of them present only once. Brentuximab vedotin exposure varied among the patients, all of whom had relapsed after autologous stem cell transplantation. Sequencing was performed on peripheral blood mononuclear cells (PBMCs), taken at baseline. These receptors all come from a human donor with classical Hodgkin lymphoma.

The chain couples TRBV6-5 to TRBJ1-1, with 11 nucleotides matching TRBD1. Germline V lookup: CDR1 MNHEY, CDR2 SVGAGI. The CDR3 length is 16 residues. After removal of 4 bases from V and 1 base from J, the junction contained 5 bases not matched to a gene. The CDR3 loop reads CASSSGQGVRNTEAFF. CDR3 DNA: TGTGCCAGCAGTTCGGGACAGGGGGTTCGGAACACTGAAGCTTTCTTT.

This rearrangement joins TRBV5-1 to TRBJ1-2, with no clear D. The V end was cut by 6 bases, the J end by 4 bases, with 13 bases between. Germline V lookup: CDR1 SGHRS, CDR2 YFSETQ. This CDR3 has 13 amino acids. CDR3: CASTAEGLYGYTF. The CDR3 nucleotides read TGCGCCAGCACCGCGGAGGGCCTCTATGGCTACACCTTC.

V is TRBV30 and J is TRBJ2-1; D not resolved. The germline CDR1 and CDR2 sequences are GTSNPN and SVGIG (reference sequence). Trimming took 3 bases from V and 2 from J, leaving 11 bases between them. This CDR3 comprises 14 residues. The CDR3 region has the DNA TGTGCCTGGAGCCCCGGTCCCGCCTACAATGAGCAGTTCTTC. It is translated as CAWSPGPAYNEQFF.

Here the CDR3 DNA reads TGTGCCAGCAGCCCCCCGCAGGGTGGAAACACCATATATTTT. Translating it yields CASSPPQGGNTIYF. V gene TRBV11-2 combines with J gene TRBJ1-3; the D gene is possibly TRBD1 (5 bases). Germline CDR1 and CDR2: SGHAT and FQNNGV. The CDR3 loop spans 14 amino acids. Trimming left V 5 bases short and J 3 bases short, with 11 bases between.

The V call is TRBV9, the J call TRBJ2-2; weak D call: TRBD1 (5 bases). CDR1 SGDLS and CDR2 YYNGEE come from the germline V gene. V was cut by 4 bases and J by 2 bases, with 12 bases left in between. This CDR3 region has 15 residues. The CDR3 is CASSQDSPNTGELFF. The CDR3 DNA is TGTGCCAGCAGCCAAGACAGTCCTAACACCGGGGAGCTGTTTTTT.

The chain carries TRBV2 and TRBJ2-5; weak D call: TRBD1 (6 bases). V was cut by 2 bases and J by 0 bases, with 10 bases left in between. Germline CDR1 reads SNHLY; CDR2 reads FYNNEI. The CDR3 contains 15 residues. DNA of the CDR3: TGTGCCAGCAGTGAACAGGGGCTTCACCAAGAGACCCAGTACTTC. Translated: CASSEQGLHQETQYF.

V is TRBV30 and J is TRBJ2-2; D gene uncertain. Trimming cost V 3 bases and J 1 base, with 12 bases left between them. The CDR3 has 15 amino acids. From germline, CDR1 is GTSNPN and CDR2 SVGIG (reference sequence). DNA of the CDR3: TGTGCCTGGAGGGGTGGGTTATTGAACACCGGGGAGCTGTTTTTT. Its translation is CAWRGGLLNTGELFF.

Here the CDR3 reads CASSWTSGSSYNEQFF. The CDR3, as DNA: TGCGCCAGCAGCTGGACTAGCGGGAGCTCCTACAATGAGCAGTTCTTC. The genes are TRBV5-1 and TRBJ2-1, with 13 nucleotides matching TRBD2. J gave up 0 bases and V 3 bases, and 0 bases lay outside the gene matches. Germline CDR1 SGHRS, CDR2 YFSETQ. The CDR3 has 16 residues.

The rearrangement joins TRBV27 to TRBJ2-4, with 7 bases identical to TRBD1. The V and J ends lost 5 bases and 8 bases, in that order; junction bases with no gene match: 6. This CDR3 has 13 residues. Germline V gene data show CDR1 as MNHEY and CDR2 as SMNVEV (reference sequence). In DNA form, the CDR3 reads TGTGCCAGCAGTAGACAGGGAGAGGACATTCAGTACTTC. It encodes CASSRQGEDIQYF.

The chain links TRBV19 to TRBJ2-1; D tentatively fits TRBD1 or TRBD2 (5 bases each). The V end lost 5 bases, the J end lost 7 bases, and 9 bases lay between the germline ends. The germline V gene encodes CDR1 LNHDA and CDR2 SQIVND (reference sequence). The length of the CDR3 is 12 residues. In DNA form, the CDR3 reads TGTGCCAGTAGTTCTTGGGGGAATGAGCAGTTCTTC. It yields the protein CASSSWGNEQFF.

The V call is TRBV19, the J call TRBJ1-5; no definite D call. The CDR3 runs to 17 residues. Germline assignment: CDR1 LNHDA and CDR2 SQIVND (reference sequence). V shed 7 bases and J shed 4 bases, with 23 bases lying between them. CDR3 protein: CASTPAGSSIWNQPQHF. DNA for the CDR3: TGTGCCAGTACCCCCGCCGGGTCTTCGATATGGAATCAGCCCCAGCATTTT.

The chain uses TRBV4-2 and TRBJ2-3, with 8 positions matching TRBD2. Per the germline V gene, CDR1 is LGHNA and CDR2 is YNFKEQ. The junction had 7 bases not matched to a gene; V was cut back by 4 bases and J by 7 bases. This CDR3 is 14 amino acids long. This CDR3 is CASSPRTSRNTQYF. The CDR3 DNA reads TGTGCCAGCAGCCCCAGGACTAGCAGGAATACGCAGTATTTT.

The CDR3 loop is CAWSSETHGYTF. DNA of the CDR3: TGTGCCTGGAGTTCAGAGACTCATGGCTACACCTTC. The chain has TRBV30 and TRBJ1-2; no clear D gene. This CDR3 has 12 amino acids. Germline V gene data show CDR1 as GTSNPN and CDR2 as SVGIG (reference sequence). Trimming left V 2 bases short and J 6 bases short, with 10 bases between.

The genes are TRBV7-2 and TRBJ2-1; D possibly matches TRBD1 or TRBD2 (5 bases each). The ends were cut back, 4 bases at V and 12 bases at J, with 19 bases in the middle. CDR1 is SGHTA, CDR2 FQGNSA, per germline. This CDR3 has 14 residues. The chain's CDR3 is CASSYQTRSGGQFF. Here the CDR3 DNA reads TGTGCCAGCAGCTACCAGACACGGAGTGGGGGGCAGTTCTTC.

The chain carries TRBV6-5 and TRBJ1-5; no clear D. Trimming shortened V by 0 bases and J by 6 bases, and 6 bases separated the two germline ends. The CDR3 is 13 amino acids. Germline CDR1 reads MNHEY; CDR2 reads SVGAGI. Here the CDR3 reads CASSYSKGQPQHF. CDR3 coding DNA: TGTGCCAGCAGTTACTCTAAAGGTCAGCCCCAGCATTTT.

The chain has TRBV6-5 and TRBJ1-3, with D perhaps TRBD1 (6 bases). The germline V gene has CDR1 MNHEY and CDR2 SVGAGI. V lost 5 bases to trimming and J lost 4 bases, with 15 bases between them. This CDR3 has 15 amino acids. In DNA form, the CDR3 reads TGTGCCAGCAGTCCGGGACAATTAAGAGGAAACACCATATATTTT. Protein: CASSPGQLRGNTIYF.

This chain uses TRBV28 with TRBJ1-2; a possible D gene is TRBD1 (6 bases). Germline V gene sequence: CDR1 MDHEN, CDR2 SYDVKM. The CDR3 runs to 15 residues. V was trimmed by 3 bases and J by 4 bases, leaving 15 bases between them. The CDR3: CASSFGAGASYGYTF. The CDR3 nucleotides read TGTGCCAGCAGTTTCGGGGCAGGGGCGTCCTATGGCTACACCTTC.

This clone was found once. The gene calls are TRBV5-1 and TRBJ2-1; 11 bases fit TRBD2. Germline V gives CDR1 SGHRS, CDR2 YFSETQ. V was pared by 4 bases and J by 15 bases, with 12 bases of the junction left unmatched. The CDR3 consists of 14 residues. CDR3 residues: CASSPGTSGAEMFF. CDR3 nucleotides: TGCGCCAGCAGCCCGGGGACTAGCGGCGCAGAAATGTTCTTC.

The rearrangement uses TRBV2 and TRBJ1-4; D unresolved. CDR3 length: 12 residues. CDR1 and CDR2 from the germline V gene are SNHLY and FYNNEI. Trimming removed 2 bases from V and 7 bases from J, with 5 bases in between. The CDR3 DNA sequence: TGTGCCAGCAGTGAAAGCCTTGAAAAACTGTTTTTT. This translates into CASSESLEKLFF.

This clone was recorded only once. The V and J genes are TRBV30 and TRBJ2-7; TRBD2 matches at 12 bases. CDR3 size: 15 residues. Germline V gives CDR1 GTSNPN, CDR2 SVGIG (reference sequence). V shed 4 bases, J shed 5 bases, and the junction held 9 bases outside the gene matches. CDR3 in amino acids: CAWTSSGRAADEQYF. CDR3 coding DNA: TGTGCCTGGACCTCTAGCGGGAGGGCCGCGGACGAGCAGTACTTC.

V gene TRBV5-1 combines with J gene TRBJ1-1; weak D call: TRBD1 (5 bases). The CDR3 runs to 13 residues. Germline V gives CDR1 SGHRS, CDR2 YFSETQ. V gave up 4 bases and J gave up 2 bases, with 9 bases separating them. The CDR3 DNA follows: TGCGCCAGCAGCCTGACAGTTAACACTGAAGCTTTCTTT. Its protein is CASSLTVNTEAFF.

The J gene is TRBJ1-2, the V gene TRBV19; a possible D gene is TRBD1 (5 bases). In germline, CDR1 is LNHDA, CDR2 SQIVND (reference sequence). Trimming took off 5 bases at V and 6 bases at J, with 13 bases between the two ends. The CDR3 has 13 amino acids. This CDR3 is CASSASPGNGYTF. The DNA of the CDR3 is TGTGCCAGTAGTGCATCTCCAGGGAATGGCTACACCTTC.

The count of this clone is one. The rearrangement joins TRBV19 to TRBJ2-7; 9 bases fit TRBD2. V was pared by 5 bases and J by 0 bases, with 2 bases of the junction left unmatched. The CDR3 has 14 residues. Germline-derived CDR1 and CDR2 are LNHDA and SQIVND (reference sequence). The CDR3 reads CASSLGLASYEQYF. As DNA, the CDR3 is TGTGCCAGTAGTTTGGGACTAGCCTCCTACGAGCAGTACTTC.

This chain links TRBV14 with TRBJ2-7, with TRBD2 matching 10 bases. V dropped 5 bases and J dropped 9; count of bases not matched to a gene: 10. CDR1 is SGHDN, CDR2 FVKESK, per germline. This CDR3 is built from 14 residues. In nucleotides, the CDR3 is TGTGCCAGCAGCGGACTAGCGGCGGAGCGGTGGCAGTACTTC. It codes for CASSGLAAERWQYF. The full variable domain, in which reference TRBV14 and TRBJ2-7 provide the parts outside the CDR3, is EAGVTQFPSHSVIEKGQTVTLRCDPISGHDNLYWYRRVMGKEIKFLLHFVKESKQDESGMPNNRFLAERTGGTYSTLKVQPAELEDSGVYFCASSGLAAERWQYFGPGTRLTVT.

This chain uses TRBV9 with TRBJ1-2; 8 positions agree with TRBD1. Germline V CDR1 and CDR2: SGDLS, YYNGEE. The CDR3 extends over 16 amino acids. V shed 4 bases, J shed 4 bases, and the junction held 12 bases outside the gene matches. The CDR3 sequence is CASSPSDRGTTYGYTF. DNA for the CDR3: TGTGCCAGCAGCCCATCAGACAGGGGCACGACCTATGGCTACACCTTC.

The chain joins TRBV27 to TRBJ2-2; D may be TRBD2 (5 bases). The germline gives CDR1 MNHEY, CDR2 SMNVEV (reference sequence). V lost 3 bases to trimming and J lost 4 bases, with 12 bases between them. The CDR3 runs to 15 residues. The DNA for the CDR3 is TGTGCCAGCAGTTTGAGGGTAGCTGGCACCGGGGAGCTGTTTTTT. Protein sequence: CASSLRVAGTGELFF.

The chain's CDR3 is CASSFDRTHVETQYF. In nucleotides, the CDR3 is TGTGCCAGCAGTTTCGACAGGACCCACGTGGAGACCCAGTACTTC. The chain joins TRBV7-9 to TRBJ2-5, with D possibly matching TRBD1 (6 bases). V was cut by 6 bases and J by 5 bases, with 19 bases left in between. CDR3 size: 15 residues. Germline-derived CDR1 and CDR2 are SEHNR and FQNEAQ (reference sequence). Variable domain in full (rest from reference TRBV7-9 and TRBJ2-5): DTGVSQNPRHKITKRGQNVTFRCDPISEHNRLYWYRQTLGQGPEFLTYFQNEAQLEKSRLLSDRFSAERPKGSFSTLEIQRTEQGDSAMYLCASSFDRTHVETQYFGPGTRLLVL.

The rearrangement joins TRBV27 to TRBJ2-7, with D possibly being TRBD2 (5 bases). The length of the CDR3 is 14 residues. V was pared by 3 bases and J by 3 bases, with 12 bases between. The germline V gene encodes CDR1 MNHEY and CDR2 SMNVEV (reference sequence). Here the CDR3 DNA reads TGTGCCAGCAGTTTTATCCGGGATGACTACGAGCAGTACTTC. This sequence encodes CASSFIRDDYEQYF.

V gene TRBV6-5 combines with J gene TRBJ2-6; D is unresolved. The CDR3 is 15 amino acids. V shed 0 bases and J shed 4 bases, with 7 bases lying between them. Germline CDR1 MNHEY, CDR2 SVGAGI. CDR3 residues: CASSYSSLGANVLTF. The DNA for the CDR3 is TGTGCCAGCAGTTACTCTAGTTTAGGGGCCAACGTCCTGACTTTC.

The gene calls are TRBV28 and TRBJ2-7, with D possibly matching TRBD2 (5 bases). The V gene's germline CDR1 is MDHEN and CDR2 SYDVKM. The CDR3 spans 14 residues. V was cut by 7 bases and J by 3 bases, with 16 bases left in between. CDR3 DNA: TGTGCCAGCAAACCGGGGATGGGAATCTACGAGCAGTACTTC. Its protein product is CASKPGMGIYEQYF.

V gene TRBV5-6 combines with J gene TRBJ2-3; D is unclear. This CDR3 has 13 amino acids. Per the germline V gene, CDR1 is SGHDT and CDR2 is YYEEEE. Trimming removed 4 bases at V and 0 bases at J, with 6 bases between. The CDR3 region is CASSPGSTDTQYF. Here the CDR3 DNA reads TGTGCCAGCAGCCCCGGGAGCACAGATACGCAGTATTTT.

The J gene is TRBJ1-5, the V gene TRBV6-1; D remains ambiguous. V lost 2 bases and J lost 7, with 12 bases in between. This CDR3 has 14 amino acids. The germline CDR1 and CDR2 sequences are MNHNS and SASEGT. CDR3 DNA: TGTGCCAGCAGTGAAAGAAGGGTGGGCCAGCCCCAGCATTTT. The encoded protein is CASSERRVGQPQHF.